Listed below are T cell receptor beta chains from one sample, sequenced in a study of persistence of HIV-infected CD4 T cells. These TCRs' antigens remain unknown. Repertoires were generated with immunoSEQ multiplex PCR, while TCRdb's copy carries only in-frame clones and drops some. The table lists some 49,000 clones, just under 90% of them singletons, with around 3.4% in the top ten. This material consisted of CD4+ T cells sorted from PBMCs after approximately 20-hour stimulation, taken from a patient who received antiretroviral therapy. These receptors were obtained from an adult woman with HIV who was CMV-seropositive. CDR3s include the opening cysteine and the closing phenylalanine or tryptophan. D genes are given only for firm matches. Some rows mark clone size as missing; the rest say once, few, many or name a class of expanded clone.

.	.	TRBV15	TRBJ2-1	16	TGTGCCACCAGTTCTGAACAGGGACCCCGCAACAATGAGCAGTTCTTC	CATSSEQGPRNNEQFF
.	TRBD1	TRBV7-2	TRBJ1-1	13	TGTGCCAGCAGGCAGACAGGGGAGACTGAAGCTTTCTTT	CASRQTGETEAFF
.	TRBD2	TRBV5-1	TRBJ2-2	19	TGCGCCAGCAGCTTGGCCATGGATGCGGGGGGCCATAGGGCCGGGGAGCTGTTTTTT	CASSLAMDAGGHRAGELFF
.	TRBD1	TRBV11-1	TRBJ1-1	15	TGTGCCAGCAGCCCGCGACTCGACAGGGGCACTGAAGCTTTCTTT	CASSPRLDRGTEAFF
once	TRBD2	TRBV5-1	TRBJ2-1	17	TGCGCCAGCAGCAGATTGACTAGCGGAAACTCCTACAATGAGCAGTTCTTC	CASSRLTSGNSYNEQFF
.	TRBD2	TRBV12-5	TRBJ2-1	17	TGTGCTAGTGGTTCTGGAATAGCGGGGGGCCCGGGCAATGAGCAGTTCTTC	CASGSGIAGGPGNEQFF
.	.	TRBV14	TRBJ2-5	18	TGTGCCAGCAGCCAAGATGAGGTTGGAGTATGGAAACAAGAGACCCAGTACTTC	CASSQDEVGVWKQETQYF
.	.	TRBV3-1/TRBV3-2	TRBJ1-3	14	TGTGCCAGCAGCCAAGACCCCTCTGGAAACACCATATATTTT	CASSQDPSGNTIYF
.	.	TRBV27	TRBJ1-2	14	TGTGCCAGCAGTCAGACAGGACTTAACTATGGCTACACCTTC	CASSQTGLNYGYTF
.	.	TRBV6-6	TRBJ2-3	17	TGTGCCAGCAGTCGCGGACGGCAGGGCGCTAGCACAGATACGCAGTATTTT	CASSRGRQGASTDTQYF
.	.	TRBV19	TRBJ2-5	12	TGTGCCAGTAGTTCCCGACGGGAGACCCAGTACTTC	CASSSRRETQYF
.	TRBD1	TRBV6-1	TRBJ2-5	17	TGTGCCAGCAGTGAAGAAGTAGGGGCAGGGGGCCGGGAGACCCAGTACTTC	CASSEEVGAGGRETQYF
.	.	TRBV2	TRBJ1-1	15	TGTGCCAGCAGCCTTCGCAGTGCCATGAACACTGAAGCTTTCTTT	CASSLRSAMNTEAFF
.	.	TRBV18	TRBJ2-7	12	TGTGCCAGCTCACCAGGGGCCGACGAGCAGTACTTC	CASSPGADEQYF
.	TRBD1	TRBV5-8	TRBJ1-3	16	TGTGCCAGCGACCTCGGGGACAGGGAGAACGGAAACACCATATATTTT	CASDLGDRENGNTIYF
.	.	TRBV7-3	TRBJ2-3	15	TGTGCCAGCAGCTTACTAGGGTCTTACACAGATACGCAGTATTTT	CASSLLGSYTDTQYF
.	.	TRBV28	TRBJ2-7	11	TGTGCCAGCGTCTCTTCCTACGAGCAGTACTTC	CASVSSYEQYF
.	TRBD2	TRBV2	TRBJ2-7	14	TGTGCCAGCAGGGGCGGGGGTCTAGGCTACGAGCAGTACTTC	CASRGGGLGYEQYF
.	TRBD2	TRBV5-1	TRBJ2-3	14	TGCGCCAGCGCGGGGGGTCCCGTCACAGATACGCAGTATTTT	CASAGGPVTDTQYF
.	.	TRBV5-1	TRBJ2-6	18	TGCGCCAGCAGCGGGGGGAACAGGGGAGCTTCTGGGGCCAACGTCCTGACTTTC	CASSGGNRGASGANVLTF
.	.	TRBV28	TRBJ1-6	12	TGTGCCAGCAGTCTCACCACGCCGCCCCTCCACTTT	CASSLTTPPLHF
.	.	TRBV3-1/TRBV3-2	TRBJ2-7	12	TGTGCCAGCAGCCAATCAGAGTACGAGCAGTACTTC	CASSQSEYEQYF
.	.	TRBV12-3/TRBV12-4	TRBJ1-1	13	TGTGCCAGCAGTTTAGAGGCGAACACTGAAGCTTTCTTT	CASSLEANTEAFF
.	TRBD1	TRBV5-6	TRBJ1-6	16	TGTGCCAGCAGCTTGGAACAGGGGGCTGGCGGATCACCCCTCCACTTT	CASSLEQGAGGSPLHF
.	TRBD1	TRBV15	TRBJ2-3	16	TGTGCCACCAGCAGACCTCCGGGACAGGGGCCGCGTACGCAGTATTTT	CATSRPPGQGPRTQYF
.	.	TRBV21-1	TRBJ1-5	16	TGTGCCAGCAGCAAAATCCCGGGGAAAGAGAATCAGCCCCAGCATTTT	CASSKIPGKENQPQHF